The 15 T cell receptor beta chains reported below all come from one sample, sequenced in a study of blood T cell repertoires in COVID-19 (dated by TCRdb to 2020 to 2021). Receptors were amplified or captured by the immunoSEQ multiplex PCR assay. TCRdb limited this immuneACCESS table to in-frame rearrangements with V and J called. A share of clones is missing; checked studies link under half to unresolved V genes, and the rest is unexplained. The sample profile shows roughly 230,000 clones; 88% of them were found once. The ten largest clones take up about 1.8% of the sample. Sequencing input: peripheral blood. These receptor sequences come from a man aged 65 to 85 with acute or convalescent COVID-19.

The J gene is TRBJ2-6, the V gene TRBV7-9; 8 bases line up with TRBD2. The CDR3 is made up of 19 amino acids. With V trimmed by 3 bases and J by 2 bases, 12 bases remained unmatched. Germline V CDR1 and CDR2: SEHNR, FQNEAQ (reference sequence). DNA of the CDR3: TGTGCCAGCAGCTTGGGGGGAGCGGGAGCAAAAGCTGGGGCCAACGTCCTGACTTTC. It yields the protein CASSLGGAGAKAGANVLTF.

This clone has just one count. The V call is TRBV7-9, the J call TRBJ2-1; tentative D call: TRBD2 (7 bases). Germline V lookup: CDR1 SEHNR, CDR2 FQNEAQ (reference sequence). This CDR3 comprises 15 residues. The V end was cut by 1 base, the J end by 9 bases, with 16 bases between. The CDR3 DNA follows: TGTGCCAGCAGCTTAGTGGGCGGGGGCTTTGTTGAGCAGTTCTTC. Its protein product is CASSLVGGGFVEQFF.

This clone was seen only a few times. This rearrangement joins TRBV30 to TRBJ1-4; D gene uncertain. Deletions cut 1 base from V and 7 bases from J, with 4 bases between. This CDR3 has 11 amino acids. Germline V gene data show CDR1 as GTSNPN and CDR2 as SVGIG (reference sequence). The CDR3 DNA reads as TGTGCCTGGAGTGAGAGTGAAAAACTGTTTTTT. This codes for CAWSESEKLFF.

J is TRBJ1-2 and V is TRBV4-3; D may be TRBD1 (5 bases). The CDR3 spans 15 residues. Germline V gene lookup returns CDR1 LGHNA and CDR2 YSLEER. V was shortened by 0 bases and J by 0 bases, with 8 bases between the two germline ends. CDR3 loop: CASSQDLDTNYGYTF. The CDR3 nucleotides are TGCGCCAGCAGCCAAGATTTGGACACTAACTATGGCTACACCTTC.

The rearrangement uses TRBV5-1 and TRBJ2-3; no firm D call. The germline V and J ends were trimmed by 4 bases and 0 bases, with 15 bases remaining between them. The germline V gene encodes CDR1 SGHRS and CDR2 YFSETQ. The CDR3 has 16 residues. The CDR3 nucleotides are TGCGCCAGCAGCCGCCACCTCGAGCCTAGCACAGATACGCAGTATTTT. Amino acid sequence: CASSRHLEPSTDTQYF.

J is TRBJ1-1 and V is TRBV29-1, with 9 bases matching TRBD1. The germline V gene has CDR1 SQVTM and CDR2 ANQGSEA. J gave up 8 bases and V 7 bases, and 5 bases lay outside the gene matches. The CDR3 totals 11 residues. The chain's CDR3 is CSAGTGSEAFF. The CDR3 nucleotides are TGCAGCGCTGGGACAGGGTCGGAAGCTTTCTTT.

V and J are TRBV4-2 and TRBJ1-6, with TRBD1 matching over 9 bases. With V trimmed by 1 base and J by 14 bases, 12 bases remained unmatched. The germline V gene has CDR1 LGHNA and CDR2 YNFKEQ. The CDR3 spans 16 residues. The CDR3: CASSQGPSGTGTSLHF. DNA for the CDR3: TGTGCCAGCAGCCAAGGCCCCAGCGGGACAGGGACATCCCTCCACTTT.

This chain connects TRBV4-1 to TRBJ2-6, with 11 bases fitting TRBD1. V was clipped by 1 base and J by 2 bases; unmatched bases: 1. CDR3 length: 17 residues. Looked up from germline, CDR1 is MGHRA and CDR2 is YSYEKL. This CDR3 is CASSQVGQGAGANVLTF. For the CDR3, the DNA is TGCGCCAGCAGCCAAGTGGGACAGGGGGCTGGGGCCAACGTCCTGACTTTC.

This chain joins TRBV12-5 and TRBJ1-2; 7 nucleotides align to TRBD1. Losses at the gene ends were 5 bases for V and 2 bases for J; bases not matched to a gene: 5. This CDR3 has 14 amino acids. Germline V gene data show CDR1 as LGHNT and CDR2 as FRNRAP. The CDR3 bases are TGTGCTAGTGGTCCATCAGGGGGGAACTATGGCTACACCTTC. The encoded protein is CASGPSGGNYGYTF.

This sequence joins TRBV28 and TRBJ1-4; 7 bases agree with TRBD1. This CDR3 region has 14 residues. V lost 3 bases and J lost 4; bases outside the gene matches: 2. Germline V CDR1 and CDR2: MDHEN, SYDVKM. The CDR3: CASSFRDSNEKLFF. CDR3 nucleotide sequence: TGTGCCAGCAGTTTTAGGGACAGTAATGAAAAACTGTTTTTT. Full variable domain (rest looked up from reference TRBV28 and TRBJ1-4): DVKVTQSSRYLVKRTGEKVFLECVQDMDHENMFWYRQDPGLGLRLIYFSYDVKMKEKGDIPEGYSVSREKKERFSLILESASTNQTSMYLCASSFRDSNEKLFFGSGTQLSVL.

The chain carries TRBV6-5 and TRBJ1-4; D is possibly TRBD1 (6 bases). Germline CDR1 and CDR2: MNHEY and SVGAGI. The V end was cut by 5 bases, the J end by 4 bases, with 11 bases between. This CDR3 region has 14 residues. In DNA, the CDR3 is TGTGCCAGCAGTAATACAGGGATTAATGAAAAACTGTTTTTT. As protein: CASSNTGINEKLFF.

For the CDR3, the DNA is TGTGCCAGCAGCCCCGTTACGGGGAACACTGAAGCTTTCTTT. As protein: CASSPVTGNTEAFF. The rearrangement uses TRBV4-2 and TRBJ1-1; no reliable D call. The V and J ends lost 4 bases and 1 base respectively, with 10 bases between them. Germline lookup yields CDR1 LGHNA and CDR2 YNFKEQ. There are 14 residues in the CDR3.

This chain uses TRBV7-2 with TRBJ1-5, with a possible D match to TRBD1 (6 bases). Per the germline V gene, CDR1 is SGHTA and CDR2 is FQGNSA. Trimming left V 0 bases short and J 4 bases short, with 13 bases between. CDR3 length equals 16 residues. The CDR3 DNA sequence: TGTGCCAGCAGCTTAGCTCGGGGGGCCGGGAATCAGCCCCAGCATTTT. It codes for CASSLARGAGNQPQHF. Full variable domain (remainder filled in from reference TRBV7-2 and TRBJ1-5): GAGVSQSPSNKVTEKGKDVELRCDPISGHTALYWYRQSLGQGLEFLIYFQGNSAPDKSGLPSDRFSAERTGGSVSTLTIQRTQQEDSAVYLCASSLARGAGNQPQHFGDGTRLSIL.

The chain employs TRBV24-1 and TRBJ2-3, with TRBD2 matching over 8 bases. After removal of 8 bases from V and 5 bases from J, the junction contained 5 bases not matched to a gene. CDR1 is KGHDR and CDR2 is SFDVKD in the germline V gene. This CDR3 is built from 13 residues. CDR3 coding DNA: TGTGCCACCACGGCGGGAGGAATAGATACGCAGTATTTT. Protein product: CATTAGGIDTQYF.

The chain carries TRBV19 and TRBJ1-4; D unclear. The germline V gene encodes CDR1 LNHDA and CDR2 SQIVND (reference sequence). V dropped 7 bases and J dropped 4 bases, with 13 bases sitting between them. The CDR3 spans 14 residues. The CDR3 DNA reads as TGTGCCAGTACTACGCTTCGTCTTAATGAAAAACTGTTTTTT. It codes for CASTTLRLNEKLFF.